This T cell receptor (beta chain) came from a study of lymphopenia after photon versus proton radiotherapy. As to this clone: Its antigen is not identified.

The study's findings and limits: Photon-treated patients lost naive T cells and TCR diversity; proton-treated stayed stable. After lymphocyte nadir, photon-treated repertoires showed oligoclonal expansion, especially CD8+ Temra. A bigger post-nadir fall in TCR diversity correlated inversely with survival time in deceased patients.

The CDR3 has 16 amino acids. V gave up 3 bases and J gave up 7 bases, with 19 bases separating them. Looked up from germline, CDR1 is LNHDA and CDR2 is SQIVND (reference sequence). Assay: immunoSEQ multiplex PCR; the TCRdb copy retains only in-frame clones and omits some. The sample includes some 42,000 clones, about four fifths seen only once; the top ten take over 20%. This chain uses TRBV19 with TRBJ1-5; tentative D call: TRBD1 (5 bases). This TCR came from a woman in her 70s with pancreatic cancer. The sample here was peripheral blood, taken from a patient treated with proton-based radiotherapy. DNA for the CDR3: TGTGCCAGTAGTATTGCGCCAGGGAGGGAGCGGCAGCCCCAGCATTTT. This encodes CASSIAPGRERQPQHF.